The sequence of this T cell receptor (beta chain) was determined in a study of blood T cell repertoires in COVID-19. Study in general: Spain, Italy and the United States supplied samples that represented acute and convalescent COVID-19. The cDNA or gDNA used as material had been derived from T cells, B-cell-depleted T cells, or PBMCs.

Germline V gene data show CDR1 as LNHDA and CDR2 as SQIVND (reference sequence). This CDR3 spans 14 amino acids. Trimming shortened V by 7 bases and J by 2 bases, and 13 bases separated the two germline ends. Original processing notes: Cell counts per sample came from amplifying reference gene primers. Sequencing was performed with immunoSEQ multiplex PCR; in TCRdb, only in-frame clones are kept and a portion is missing. The V and J calls and the clone size are those of that table, but D and trimming were determined from the DNA. The repertoire holds approximately 100,000 clones, with 70% to 85% as singletons.

The TCR comes from a man aged 70-80 years with active or convalescent COVID-19. The sample comprised peripheral blood. The chain has TRBV19 and TRBJ2-3; TRBD1 might be the D (5 bases). CDR3 in DNA: TGTGCCAGTAAGAAAGGGGCACACACAGATACGCAGTATTTT. Residues: CASKKGAHTDTQYF.